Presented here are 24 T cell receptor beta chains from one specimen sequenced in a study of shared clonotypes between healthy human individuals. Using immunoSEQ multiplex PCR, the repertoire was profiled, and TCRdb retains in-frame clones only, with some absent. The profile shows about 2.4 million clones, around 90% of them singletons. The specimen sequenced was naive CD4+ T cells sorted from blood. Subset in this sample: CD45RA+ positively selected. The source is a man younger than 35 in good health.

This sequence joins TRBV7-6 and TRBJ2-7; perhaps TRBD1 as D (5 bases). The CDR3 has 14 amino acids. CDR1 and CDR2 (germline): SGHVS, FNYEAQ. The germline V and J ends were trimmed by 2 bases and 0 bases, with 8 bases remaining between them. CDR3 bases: TGTGCCAGCAGCTTATCCGACAGCTCCTACGAGCAGTACTTC. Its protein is CASSLSDSSYEQYF.

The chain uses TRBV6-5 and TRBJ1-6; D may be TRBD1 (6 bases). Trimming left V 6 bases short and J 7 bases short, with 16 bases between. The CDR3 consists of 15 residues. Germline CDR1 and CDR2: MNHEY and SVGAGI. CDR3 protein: CASSPGGAQNSPLHF. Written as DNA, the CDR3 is TGTGCCAGCAGCCCTGGGGGGGCGCAAAATTCACCCCTCCACTTT.

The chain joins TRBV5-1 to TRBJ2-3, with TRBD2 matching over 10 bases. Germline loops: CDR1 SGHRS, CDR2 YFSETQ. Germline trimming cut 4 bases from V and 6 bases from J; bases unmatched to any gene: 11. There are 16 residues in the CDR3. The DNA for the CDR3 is TGCGCCAGCAGCATCGGGACTAGCGACTCACGGGATACGCAGTATTTT. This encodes CASSIGTSDSRDTQYF.

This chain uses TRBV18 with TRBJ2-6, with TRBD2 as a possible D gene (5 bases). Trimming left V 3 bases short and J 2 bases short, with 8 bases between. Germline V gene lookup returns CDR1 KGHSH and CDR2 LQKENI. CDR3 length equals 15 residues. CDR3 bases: TGTGCCAGCTCACCGAGGGAGACTGGGGCCAACGTCCTGACTTTC. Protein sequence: CASSPRETGANVLTF.

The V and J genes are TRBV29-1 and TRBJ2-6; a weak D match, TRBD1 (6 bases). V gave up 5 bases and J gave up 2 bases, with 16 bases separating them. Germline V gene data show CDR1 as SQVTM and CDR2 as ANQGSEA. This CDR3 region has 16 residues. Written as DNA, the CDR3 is TGCAGCGTTCAAAAGAAACAGGGCCCTGGGGCCAACGTCCTGACTTTC. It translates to CSVQKKQGPGANVLTF.

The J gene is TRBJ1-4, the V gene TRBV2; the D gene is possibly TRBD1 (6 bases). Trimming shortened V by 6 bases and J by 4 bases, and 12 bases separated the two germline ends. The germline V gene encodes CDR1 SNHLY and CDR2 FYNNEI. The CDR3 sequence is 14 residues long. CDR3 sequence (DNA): TGTGCCAGCAGCCCCCGAGGGGGTAATGAAAAACTGTTTTTT. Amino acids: CASSPRGGNEKLFF.

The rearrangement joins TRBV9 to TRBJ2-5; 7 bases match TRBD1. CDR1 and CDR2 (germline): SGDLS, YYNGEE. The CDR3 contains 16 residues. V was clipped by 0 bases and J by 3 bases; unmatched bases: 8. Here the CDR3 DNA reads TGTGCCAGCAGCGTAGAGCCAGGGGGTGTTGAAGAGACCCAGTACTTC. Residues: CASSVEPGGVEETQYF. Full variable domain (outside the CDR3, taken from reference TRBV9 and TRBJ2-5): DSGVTQTPKHLITATGQRVTLRCSPRSGDLSVYWYQQSLDQGLQFLIQYYNGEERAKGNILERFSAQQFPDLHSELNLSSLELGDSALYFCASSVEPGGVEETQYFGPGTRLLVL.

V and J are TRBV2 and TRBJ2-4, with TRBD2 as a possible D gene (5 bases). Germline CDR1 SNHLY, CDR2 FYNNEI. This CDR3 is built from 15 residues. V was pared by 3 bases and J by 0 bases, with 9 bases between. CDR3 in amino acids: CASSEDGLAKNIQYF. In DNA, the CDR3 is TGTGCCAGCAGTGAGGACGGACTAGCCAAAAACATTCAGTACTTC.

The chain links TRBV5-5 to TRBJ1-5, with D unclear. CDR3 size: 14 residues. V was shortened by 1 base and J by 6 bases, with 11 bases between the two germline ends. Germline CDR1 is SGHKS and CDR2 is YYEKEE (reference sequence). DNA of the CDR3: TGTGCCAGCAGCTTGATGAGTTCAGGTCAGCCCCAGCATTTT. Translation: CASSLMSSGQPQHF.

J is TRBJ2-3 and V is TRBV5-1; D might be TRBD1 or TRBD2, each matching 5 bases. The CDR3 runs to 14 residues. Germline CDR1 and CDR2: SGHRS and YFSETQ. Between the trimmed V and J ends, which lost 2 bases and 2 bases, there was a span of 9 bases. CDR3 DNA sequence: TGCGCCAGCAGCTTATGGGGGTACACAGATACGCAGTATTTT. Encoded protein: CASSLWGYTDTQYF.

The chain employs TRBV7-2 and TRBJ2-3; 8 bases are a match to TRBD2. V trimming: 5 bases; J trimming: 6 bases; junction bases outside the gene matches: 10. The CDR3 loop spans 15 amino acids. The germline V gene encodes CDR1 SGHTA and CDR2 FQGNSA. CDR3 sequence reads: CASSTRTSWGDTQYF. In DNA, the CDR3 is TGTGCCAGCAGCACCCGGACTAGCTGGGGGGATACGCAGTATTTT.

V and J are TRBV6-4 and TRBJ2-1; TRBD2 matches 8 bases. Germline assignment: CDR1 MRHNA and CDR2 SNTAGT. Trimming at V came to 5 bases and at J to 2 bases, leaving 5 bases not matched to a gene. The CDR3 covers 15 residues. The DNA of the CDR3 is TGTGCCAGCAGTTTCGGGGGGGGCCCCTACAATGAGCAGTTCTTC. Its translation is CASSFGGGPYNEQFF.

CDR3 loop: CASRIIGAEAFF. CDR3 in DNA: TGTGCCAGCAGGATAATCGGGGCTGAAGCTTTCTTT. This chain connects TRBV7-3 to TRBJ1-1; D gene unclear. Germline V gene data show CDR1 as SGHTA and CDR2 as FQGTGA. V dropped 6 bases and J dropped 6 bases, with 11 bases sitting between them. The CDR3 has 12 amino acids.

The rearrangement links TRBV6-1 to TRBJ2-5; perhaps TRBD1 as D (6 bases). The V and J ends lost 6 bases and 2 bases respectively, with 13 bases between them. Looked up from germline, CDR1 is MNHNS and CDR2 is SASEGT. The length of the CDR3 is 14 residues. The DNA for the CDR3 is TGTGCCAGCAGCCCACAGGGTGGTCAAGAGACCCAGTACTTC. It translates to CASSPQGGQETQYF.

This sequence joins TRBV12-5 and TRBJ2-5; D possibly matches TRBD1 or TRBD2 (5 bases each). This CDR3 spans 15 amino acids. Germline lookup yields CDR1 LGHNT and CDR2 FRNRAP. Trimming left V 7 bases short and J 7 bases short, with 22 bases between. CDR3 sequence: CASAGTDQTNRTQYF. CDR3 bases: TGTGCTAGTGCCGGGACGGACCAAACAAATCGGACCCAGTACTTC.

CDR3 loop: CASSQDERTTYQPQHF. The CDR3 nucleotides read TGCGCCAGCAGCCAAGATGAAAGGACAACCTATCAGCCCCAGCATTTT. V gene TRBV4-1 combines with J gene TRBJ1-5; perhaps TRBD1 as D (5 bases). Trimming left V 0 bases short and J 5 bases short, with 14 bases between. Germline CDR1 MGHRA, CDR2 YSYEKL. The CDR3 is 16 residues long.

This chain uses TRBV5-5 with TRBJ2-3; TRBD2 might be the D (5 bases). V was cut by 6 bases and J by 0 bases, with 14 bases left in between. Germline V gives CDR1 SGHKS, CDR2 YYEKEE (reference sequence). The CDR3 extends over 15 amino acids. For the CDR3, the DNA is TGTGCCAGCACCCCGTCGGGGTTGAGCACAGATACGCAGTATTTT. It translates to CASTPSGLSTDTQYF.

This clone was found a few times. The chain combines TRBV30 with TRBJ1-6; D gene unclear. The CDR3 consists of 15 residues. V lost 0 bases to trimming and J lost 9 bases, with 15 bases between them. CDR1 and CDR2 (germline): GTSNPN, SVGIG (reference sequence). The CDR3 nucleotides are TGTGCCTGGAGTGTACAGTCTAGAACGGGTTCACCCCTCCACTTT. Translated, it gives CAWSVQSRTGSPLHF. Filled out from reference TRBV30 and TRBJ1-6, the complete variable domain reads SQTIHQWPATLVQPVGSPLSLECTVEGTSNPNLYWYRQAAGRGLQLLFYSVGIGQISSEVPQNLSASRPQDRQFILSSKKLLLSDSGFYLCAWSVQSRTGSPLHFGNGTRLTVT.

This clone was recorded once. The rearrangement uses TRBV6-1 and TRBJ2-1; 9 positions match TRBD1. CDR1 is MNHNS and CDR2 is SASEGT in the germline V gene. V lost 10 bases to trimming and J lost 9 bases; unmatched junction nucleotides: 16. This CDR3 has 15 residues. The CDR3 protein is CATNSSPGQGTEQFF. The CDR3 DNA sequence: TGTGCCACCAACAGTTCCCCGGGACAGGGAACTGAGCAGTTCTTC.

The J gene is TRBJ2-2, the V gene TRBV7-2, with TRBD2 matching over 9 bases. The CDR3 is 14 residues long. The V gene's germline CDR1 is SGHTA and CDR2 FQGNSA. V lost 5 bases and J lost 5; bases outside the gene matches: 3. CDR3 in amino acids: CASSGTSGTGELFF. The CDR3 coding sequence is TGTGCCAGCAGCGGCACTAGCGGGACCGGGGAGCTGTTTTTT.

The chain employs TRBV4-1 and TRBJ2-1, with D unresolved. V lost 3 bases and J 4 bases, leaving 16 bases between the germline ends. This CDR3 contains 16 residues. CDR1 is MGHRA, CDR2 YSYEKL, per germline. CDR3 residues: CASSHGPQGKYNEQFF. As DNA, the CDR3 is TGCGCCAGCAGCCACGGGCCACAAGGGAAGTACAATGAGCAGTTCTTC.

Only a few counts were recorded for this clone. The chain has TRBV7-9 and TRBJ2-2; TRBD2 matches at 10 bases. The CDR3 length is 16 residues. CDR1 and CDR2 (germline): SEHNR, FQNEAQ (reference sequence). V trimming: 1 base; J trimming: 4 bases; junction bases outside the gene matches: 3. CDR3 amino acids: CASSLVWTSGTGELFF. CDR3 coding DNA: TGTGCCAGCAGCTTAGTGTGGACTAGCGGCACCGGGGAGCTGTTTTTT.

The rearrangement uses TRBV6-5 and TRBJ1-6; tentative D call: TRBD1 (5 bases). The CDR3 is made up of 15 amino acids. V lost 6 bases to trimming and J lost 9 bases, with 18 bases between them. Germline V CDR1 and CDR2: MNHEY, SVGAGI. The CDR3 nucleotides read TGTGCCAGCAGCCGTGGGACCCCCAAACCTTCACCCCTCCACTTT. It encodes CASSRGTPKPSPLHF.

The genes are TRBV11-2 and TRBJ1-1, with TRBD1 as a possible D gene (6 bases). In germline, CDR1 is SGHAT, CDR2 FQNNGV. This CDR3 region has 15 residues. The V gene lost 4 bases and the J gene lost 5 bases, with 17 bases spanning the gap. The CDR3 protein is CASSSGWGLGTEAFF. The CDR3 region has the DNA TGTGCCAGCAGCTCAGGCTGGGGGCTTGGGACTGAAGCTTTCTTT.